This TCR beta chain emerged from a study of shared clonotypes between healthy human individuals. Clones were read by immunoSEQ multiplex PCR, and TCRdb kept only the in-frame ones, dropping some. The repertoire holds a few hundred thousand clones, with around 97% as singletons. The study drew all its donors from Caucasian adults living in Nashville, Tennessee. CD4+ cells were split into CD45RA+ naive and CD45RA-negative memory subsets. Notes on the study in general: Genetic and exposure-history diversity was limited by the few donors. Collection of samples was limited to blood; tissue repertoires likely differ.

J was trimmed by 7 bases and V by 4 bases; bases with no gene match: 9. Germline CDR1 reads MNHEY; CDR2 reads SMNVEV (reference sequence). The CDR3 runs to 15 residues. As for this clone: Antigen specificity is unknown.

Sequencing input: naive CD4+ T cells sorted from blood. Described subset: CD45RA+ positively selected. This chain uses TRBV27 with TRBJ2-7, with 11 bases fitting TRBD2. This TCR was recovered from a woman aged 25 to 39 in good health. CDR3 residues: CASSYLTSGAVEQYF. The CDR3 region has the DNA TGTGCCAGCAGTTACCTGACTAGCGGGGCCGTTGAGCAGTACTTC.